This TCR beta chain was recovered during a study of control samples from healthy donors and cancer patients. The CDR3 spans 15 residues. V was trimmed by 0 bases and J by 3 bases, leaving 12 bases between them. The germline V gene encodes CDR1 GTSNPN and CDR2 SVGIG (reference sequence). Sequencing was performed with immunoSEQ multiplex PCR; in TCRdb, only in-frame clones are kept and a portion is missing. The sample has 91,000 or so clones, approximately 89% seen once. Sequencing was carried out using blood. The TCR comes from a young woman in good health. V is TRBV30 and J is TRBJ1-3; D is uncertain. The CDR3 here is CAWSVPGEIGNTIYF. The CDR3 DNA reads TGTGCCTGGAGTGTACCTGGAGAAATTGGAAACACCATATATTTT.